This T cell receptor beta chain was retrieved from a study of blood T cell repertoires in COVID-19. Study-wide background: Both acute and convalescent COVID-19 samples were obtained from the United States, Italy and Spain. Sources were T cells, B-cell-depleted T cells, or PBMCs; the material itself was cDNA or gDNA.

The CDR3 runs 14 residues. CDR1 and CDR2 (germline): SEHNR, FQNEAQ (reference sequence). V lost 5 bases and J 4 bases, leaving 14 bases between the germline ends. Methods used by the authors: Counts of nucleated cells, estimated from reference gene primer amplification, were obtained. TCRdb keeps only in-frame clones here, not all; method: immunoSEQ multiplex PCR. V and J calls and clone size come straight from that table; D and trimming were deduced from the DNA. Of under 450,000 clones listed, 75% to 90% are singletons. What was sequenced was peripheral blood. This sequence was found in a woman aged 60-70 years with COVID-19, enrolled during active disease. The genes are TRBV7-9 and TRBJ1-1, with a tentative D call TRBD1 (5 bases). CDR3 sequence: CASSPKQGVTEAFF. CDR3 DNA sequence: TGTGCCAGCAGCCCTAAGCAAGGGGTCACTGAAGCTTTCTTT.